A selection of T cell receptor beta chains follows, all from one sample in a study of blood T cell repertoires in COVID-19. Profiling relied on immunoSEQ multiplex PCR, and the TCRdb table lists in-frame clones only, not all of them. The sample includes roughly 220,000 clones, 82% of them seen just once. Sample: PBMCs or T cells enriched from blood (not recorded which). Receptors were obtained from a man in his forties who had recovered from COVID-19. CDR3s include the opening cysteine and the closing phenylalanine or tryptophan. Fields, in order: V gene, clone size, D gene, J gene, CDR3 protein, CDR3 DNA. The D gene is left open where the match is weak. For some rows the clone size is stated as once, few or many, or as a class when expanded; others skip it.

>TRBV2|few|TRBD1|TRBJ1-5
CASTREGANQPQHF
TGTGCCAGCACCCGGGAGGGGGCCAATCAGCCCCAGCATTTT
>TRBV9|few|TRBD2|TRBJ2-1
CASSVGVREYEEQFF
TGTGCCAGCAGCGTCGGGGTGCGGGAGTATGAGGAGCAGTTCTTC
>TRBV12-3/TRBV12-4|.|.|TRBJ1-2
CASTNPPNYGYTF
TGTGCCAGCACTAACCCCCCTAACTATGGCTACACCTTC
>TRBV28|.|.|TRBJ2-2
CASRPLSGTGELFF
TGTGCCAGCAGACCCCTGTCGGGTACCGGGGAGCTGTTTTTT
>TRBV5-8|.|.|TRBJ2-2
CASSLVQGSNTGELFF
TGTGCCAGCAGCTTGGTGCAGGGATCGAACACCGGGGAGCTGTTTTTT
>TRBV7-3|.|.|TRBJ1-2
CASSLIGSSEEGYTF
TGTGCCAGCAGCTTAATAGGCAGCTCTGAGGAAGGCTACACCTTC
>TRBV2|.|TRBD1|TRBJ2-1
CASTVTGIGEQFF
TGTGCCAGCACGGTGACAGGGATAGGGGAGCAGTTCTTC
>TRBV14|.|.|TRBJ2-4
CASSPRNGGDIQYF
TGTGCCAGCAGCCCCCGAAACGGAGGGGACATTCAGTACTTC
>TRBV28|.|TRBD1|TRBJ2-5
CASSLNRGLETQYF
TGTGCCAGCAGTTTAAACAGGGGGCTAGAGACCCAGTACTTC
>TRBV18|.|.|TRBJ1-2
CASSQTGASYGYTF
TGTGCCAGCTCACAGACAGGCGCCAGCTATGGCTACACCTTC
>TRBV28|.|TRBD1|TRBJ1-2
CASSFQGAAYGYTF
TGTGCCAGCAGTTTCCAGGGGGCGGCCTATGGCTACACCTTC
>TRBV5-4|.|.|TRBJ2-1
CASSLGRDRNEQFF
TGTGCCAGCAGCTTGGGGAGGGATCGGAATGAGCAGTTCTTC
>TRBV2|.|TRBD1|TRBJ1-4
CASSATGLNEKLFF
TGTGCCAGCAGTGCGACAGGGCTAAATGAAAAACTGTTTTTT
>TRBV2|.|.|TRBJ1-1
CASMGASSATEAFF
TGTGCCAGCATGGGGGCCTCGTCGGCCACTGAAGCTTTCTTT
>TRBV6-5|.|.|TRBJ1-3
CASSPMASGNTIYF
TGTGCCAGCAGCCCCATGGCATCTGGAAACACCATATATTTT
>TRBV19|.|.|TRBJ1-1
CASRQPARMNLNTEAFF
TGTGCCAGTAGGCAACCCGCCAGGATGAATTTGAACACTGAAGCTTTCTTT
>TRBV7-6|.|.|TRBJ2-7
CASSLMGGYEQYF
TGTGCCAGCAGCTTAATGGGGGGCTACGAGCAGTACTTC
>TRBV7-6|.|TRBD1|TRBJ2-1
CASSDRGRGSYNEQFF
TGTGCCAGCAGTGACAGGGGGCGAGGATCCTACAATGAGCAGTTCTTC
>TRBV5-4|.|.|TRBJ1-2
CASSLAQGRGNYGYTF
TGTGCCAGCAGCTTGGCGCAAGGCAGAGGTAACTATGGCTACACCTTC
>TRBV11-2|.|.|TRBJ2-7
CASSLMDSSSYEQYF
TGTGCCAGCAGCTTAATGGACAGCTCCTCCTACGAGCAGTACTTC
>TRBV6-6|once|TRBD1|TRBJ1-2
CASSGQGYYGYTF
TGTGCCAGCAGCGGACAGGGGTACTATGGCTACACCTTC
>TRBV28|.|.|TRBJ2-2
CASSLLGQNTGELFF
TGTGCCAGCAGTTTATTAGGACAGAACACCGGGGAGCTGTTTTTT
>TRBV5-1|.|TRBD2|TRBJ2-1
CASSLAGGGRNEQFF
TGCGCCAGCAGCCTAGCGGGGGGAGGTAGGAATGAGCAGTTCTTC
>TRBV10-3|once|.|TRBJ2-6
CAIGGQGDSGANVLTF
TGTGCCATCGGGGGGCAGGGGGACTCTGGGGCCAACGTCCTGACTTTC
>TRBV7-9|.|TRBD1|TRBJ1-4
CASSLLGQGLNEKLFF
TGTGCCAGCAGCCTGCTGGGACAGGGATTAAATGAAAAACTGTTTTTT
>TRBV7-2|.|TRBD2|TRBJ2-5
CASSLVSGSGGKTQYF
TGTGCCAGCAGCTTAGTGTCTGGTAGCGGGGGAAAGACCCAGTACTTC